This T cell receptor beta chain was recovered during a study of blood T cell repertoires in COVID-19. About the study: Samples taken during acute and convalescent COVID-19 were collected in the United States, Italy and Spain.

J lost 2 bases, V lost 0 bases, and 4 bases had no gene match. The CDR3 extends over 16 amino acids. Germline loops: CDR1 SGHAT, CDR2 FQNNGV. As originally analysed: Counts of nucleated cells, estimated from reference gene primer amplification, were obtained. The method was immunoSEQ multiplex PCR; TCRdb's version includes in-frame clones alone and lacks a portion of them. D and trimming were read from the DNA, whereas the V and J calls and clone size are those reported in that table. The sample contains under 150,000 clones, more than 80% of which appear only once. Enrollment of patients from Seattle took place during active infection, with longitudinal follow-up.

V is TRBV11-2 and J is TRBJ2-7, with 10 positions matching TRBD2. Source material: peripheral blood. The receptor was isolated from a woman aged 60-75 years with COVID-19, enrolled during active disease. This CDR3 reads CASSLDQLAGTYEQYF. As DNA, the CDR3 is TGTGCCAGCAGCTTAGATCAACTAGCGGGGACCTACGAGCAGTACTTC. Full variable domain (rest looked up from reference TRBV11-2 and TRBJ2-7): EAGVAQSPRYKIIEKRQSVAFWCNPISGHATLYWYQQILGQGPKLLIQFQNNGVVDDSQLPKDRFSAERLKGVDSTLKIQPAKLEDSAVYLCASSLDQLAGTYEQYFGPGTRLTVT.